This T cell receptor beta chain was recovered during a study of T cells in Graves' hyperthyroidism and ophthalmopathy (dated by TCRdb to about 2019). Broadly, across the study: Peripheral blood samples were taken at the time of initial diagnosis, prior to any treatment. To identify distinguishing TCR V-J signatures, a discovery cohort of about 100 patients was used, comprising 43 with Graves' ophthalmopathy and around 57 with stable Graves' hyperthyroidism. TCR Vbeta CDR3 sequencing of 135 peripheral blood samples (43 ophthalmopathy, 75 to 85 hyperthyroidism and roughly 17 progressor patients) is reported in the paper. The 75 to 100 discovery patients were randomly divided into training and test sets at a 7:3 ratio. After blood sampling, hyperthyroidism patients were treated with methimazole at a starting dose of 30 mg daily, and ophthalmopathy patients were treated with high-dose intravenous methylprednisolone. Prospective prediction of ophthalmopathy was tested in an independent validation cohort consisting of 18 to 20 hyperthyroidism patients and more than 15 patients who later progressed to ophthalmopathy. Thyroid tissue and blood T-cell repertoires from about six Graves' hyperthyroidism patients were also compared in the study. What the work shows at the level of the full study, not this receptor alone: Blood samples also contained most of the expanded thyroid clonotypes (frequency above 0.001), which suggests that blood repertoires may reflect thyroid immune responses. In validation, progression to ophthalmopathy was predicted by the model with 70.59% sensitivity and 72% to 85% specificity, a median of around 6.5 months before onset. No statistical method was used to set the sample size in advance, and investigators knew the group allocation. Ophthalmopathy was separated from stable hyperthyroidism by a 13 V-J signature model, with about 86% sensitivity and roughly 81% specificity obtained in cross-validation and 80%/75% obtained in testing.

Amplification of TCR beta CDR3 regions was carried out from RNA transcripts. A first-round RT-PCR of the TCR CDR3 used the HTBI primer set with the Qiagen OneStep RT-PCR kit. Libraries were constructed in a second round of multiplex PCR, after which size selection and purification were performed. Libraries were sequenced paired-end with 100 bp reads on an Illumina HiSeq2000. The paper's data handling went like this. SOAPnuke was used to process the raw data, with reads discarded if the reads contained adapters or uncalled bases, had a mean Phred below 15, or lacked an exact constant-primer or identifier match. High-quality paired reads were merged with COPE v1.2.5, and unique nucleotide sequences were defined as clonotypes. MiTCR v1.1 was used to align clonotypes to the IMGT TRBV, TRBD and TRBJ reference segments. The analysis included only V-J combinations with a frequency above 0.0001, which together covered 99% to 99.2% of the repertoires. The TCS score was defined as F50 (clonal expansion) divided by E x V (chaos), with BLOSUM62-based TCRdist calculated between CDR3 peptides within each V-J. Welch's t-statistics and random forest reduced fewer than 600 V-J features to about 12, which were used in a naive Bayes classifier (R e1071). TCRdb itself trimmed the public reads at Q25 with fastp, ran MiXCR and retained productive beta chains. Identical CDR3 protein sequences are pooled into one entry, listed with their most common genes and DNA. TCRdb's processing, not the authors' own work, is the source of the V and J calls. For this sample there are about 110,000 distinct CDR3 sequences; 15% to 20% appear just once. The ten largest clones capture 35% to 50% of the sample.

About this clonotype itself: This receptor's antigen is unknown. No much larger clone is present one base from it, and per-base qualities are unavailable.

From the cysteine up to the phenylalanine, the CDR3 has a length of 18 residues. Only the CDR3 region is kept as DNA, spanning 54 bases read in frame from base 1. Trimmed from V: 4 bases; trimmed from J: 0 bases; junction bases lacking a gene match: 7. CDR1 PRHDT and CDR2 FYEKMQ are derived from the germline V gene (reference sequence). Graves' hyperthyroidism was defined as stable when no progression to ophthalmopathy occurred over 18 months of follow-up. Hyperthyroidism patients were newly diagnosed, had a disease duration of under 2 months, and were aged 18 to 65 years. Any patient with an uncontrolled infection, another autoimmune disease, pregnancy or lactation was excluded. Clinical symptoms, serum thyroxine and TRAb, thyroid ultrasound, and orbital computed tomography formed the basis for the diagnoses. PBMCs were isolated from more than 8 ml of fresh peripheral blood by Ficoll-Paque density gradient centrifugation. Total RNA was extracted with Trizol reagent, and quality was checked on an Agilent 2100 Bioanalyzer.

Input material: blood. The chain links TRBV13 with TRBJ2-1, with TRBD2 identical over 12 junction bases. The TCR was taken from a woman between 45 and 65 years old with Graves' hyperthyroidism. The DNA is TGTGCCAGCAGCTCGGGACTAGCGGGTGGAAGCTCCTACAATGAGCAGTTCTTC. Translated, this is CASSSGLAGGSSYNEQFF.